The 4 T cell receptor beta chains below all came from one sample that was sequenced in a study of T cell responses to AZD1222 COVID-19 vaccine. Repertoires were generated with immunoSEQ multiplex PCR, while TCRdb's copy carries only in-frame clones and drops some. The sample includes 120,000 or so clones, about 85% of them seen just once. The sample here was peripheral blood, taken on day 0 of AZD1222 vaccination. The receptor set was obtained from an adult in good health.

The chain recombines TRBV10-1 with TRBJ2-1; D unresolved. The V and J ends lost 0 bases and 4 bases respectively, with 13 bases between them. This CDR3 spans 16 amino acids. Germline V lookup: CDR1 WNHNN, CDR2 SYGVQD (reference sequence). The CDR3 loop is CASSESKSRLYNEQFF. As DNA, the CDR3 is TGCGCCAGCAGTGAGTCGAAGAGCCGACTTTACAATGAGCAGTTCTTC.

To note about this clone: The same CDR3 also results from other DNA sequences found in this sample. The CDR3 DNA sequence: TGTGCCAGCAGTCTAGGGGGCCGTCAGCCCCAGCATTTT. Amino acids: CASSLGGRQPQHF. V usage is TRBV28 and J usage is TRBJ1-5; 7 positions match TRBD1. This CDR3 spans 13 amino acids. V gave up 5 bases and J gave up 6 bases; unmatched junction bases: 4. Germline CDR1 MDHEN, CDR2 SYDVKM.

V is TRBV19 and J is TRBJ1-1, with D uncertain. The length of the CDR3 is 14 residues. Trimming shortened V by 5 bases and J by 0 bases, and 10 bases separated the two germline ends. From germline, CDR1 is LNHDA and CDR2 SQIVND (reference sequence). Here the CDR3 DNA reads TGTGCCAGTAGTGCGGGCCTCATGAACACTGAAGCTTTCTTT. It specifies CASSAGLMNTEAFF.

This clone was counted many times. This chain uses TRBV2 with TRBJ1-6; D might be TRBD1 (5 bases). Per germline, CDR1 SNHLY and CDR2 FYNNEI. This CDR3 is 14 amino acids long. Between the trimmed V and J ends, which lost 2 bases and 15 bases, there was a span of 17 bases. In DNA form, the CDR3 reads TGTGCCAGCAGTGAATACTGGGGCGAGGATGGCCTCCACTTT. Protein sequence: CASSEYWGEDGLHF.